The 21 T cell receptor beta chains listed next were all sequenced from one sample in a study of CD4 T cells in relation to SARS-CoV-2 and coronaviruses. Method: immunoSEQ multiplex PCR; TCRdb's copy keeps in-frame clones and lacks some. This table has 55,000 to 70,000 clones, more than 85% appearing once. Unexposed donor CD4+ T cells date from about 2011-2018, before the COVID-19 pandemic. Sequenced material: naive CD4+ T cells from PBMCs. The subset here: naive CD4+ T cells isolated by negative enrichment. These receptors were taken from a human donor in good health.

The chain joins TRBV18 to TRBJ2-7; D gene uncertain. V was trimmed by 6 bases and J by 4 bases, leaving 16 bases between them. The V gene's germline CDR1 is KGHSH and CDR2 LQKENI. The CDR3 has 14 residues. CDR3 bases: TGTGCCAGCTCCTACGCCGAGGACGCTTACGAGCAGTACTTC. Translating gives CASSYAEDAYEQYF.

V gene TRBV4-1 combines with J gene TRBJ1-4; TRBD1 aligns across 10 bases. Germline assignment: CDR1 MGHRA and CDR2 YSYEKL. The CDR3 runs to 16 residues. Trimming at V came to 2 bases and at J to 7 bases, leaving 7 bases not matched to a gene. This CDR3 is CASSQKQTGGLEKLFF. CDR3 coding DNA: TGCGCCAGCAGCCAAAAGCAGACAGGGGGCCTTGAAAAACTGTTTTTT.

This chain connects TRBV24-1 to TRBJ1-5; D call uncertain. V was shortened by 4 bases and J by 4 bases, with 10 bases between the two germline ends. Germline CDR1 reads KGHDR; CDR2 reads SFDVKD. There are 14 residues in the CDR3. The CDR3 is CATSDPGENQPQHF. The CDR3 bases are TGTGCCACCAGTGACCCGGGCGAAAATCAGCCCCAGCATTTT.

This chain joins TRBV7-9 and TRBJ1-2, with D unresolved. The CDR3 has 17 residues. V shed 4 bases and J shed 1 base, with 19 bases lying between them. Looked up from germline, CDR1 is SEHNR and CDR2 is FQNEAQ (reference sequence). CDR3 bases: TGTGCCAGCAGCTCCGACCGGGCGGCGCTAATTAACTATGGCTACACCTTC. This encodes CASSSDRAALINYGYTF.

V gene TRBV2 combines with J gene TRBJ1-6; 8 nucleotides match TRBD1. The CDR3 length is 13 residues. With 7 bases clipped from V and 10 bases from J, the junction kept 6 bases outside the gene matches. Germline V CDR1 and CDR2: SNHLY, FYNNEI. The DNA for the CDR3 is TGTGCCAGCAACCAGGGGGCCCCATCACCCCTCCACTTT. It specifies CASNQGAPSPLHF.

This chain connects TRBV10-1 to TRBJ2-4; the match to TRBD1 covers 8 bases. The germline V gene encodes CDR1 WNHNN and CDR2 SYGVQD (reference sequence). With V trimmed by 4 bases and J by 0 bases, 17 bases remained unmatched. The CDR3 extends over 20 amino acids. CDR3 DNA: TGCGCCAGCAGTGCTAATAGGGCGGACAGGGCATTCCTAGCCAAAAACATTCAGTACTTC. Protein: CASSANRADRAFLAKNIQYF.

This clone was counted once. The chain has TRBV18 and TRBJ1-5; D is undetermined. Trimming shortened V by 2 bases and J by 9 bases, and 14 bases separated the two germline ends. The CDR3 extends over 14 amino acids. CDR1 and CDR2 from the germline V gene are KGHSH and LQKENI. The CDR3 coding sequence is TGTGCCAGCTCACCAGACTCGCGAACGGGGCCCCAGCATTTT. Translation gives CASSPDSRTGPQHF.

V gene TRBV5-1 combines with J gene TRBJ2-1, with TRBD2 identical over 9 bases. J was trimmed by 10 bases and V by 0 bases; bases with no gene match: 5. The CDR3 has 14 amino acids. Germline V gene data show CDR1 as SGHRS and CDR2 as YFSETQ. The CDR3 sequence: CASSLEGTSSEQFF. The CDR3 DNA follows: TGCGCCAGCAGCTTGGAGGGGACTAGCAGCGAGCAGTTCTTC.

V gene TRBV15 combines with J gene TRBJ2-3, with 10 bases identical to TRBD2. The trim removed 2 bases at V and 0 bases at J, leaving 5 bases unmatched. This CDR3 has 17 residues. The germline V gene encodes CDR1 LNHNV and CDR2 YYDKDF (reference sequence). In DNA form, the CDR3 reads TGTGCCACCAGCAGAAATCTAGCGGGGGTGAGCACAGATACGCAGTATTTT. It translates to CATSRNLAGVSTDTQYF.

This chain connects TRBV3-1 (or the pseudogene TRBV3-2) to TRBJ2-5, with 8 bases identical to TRBD2. The CDR3 extends over 15 amino acids. The V segment lost 2 bases and the J segment 4 bases; nucleotides outside the gene matches: 6. The germline CDR1 and CDR2 sequences are LGHDT and YNNKEL (reference sequence). The CDR3 coding sequence is TGTGCCAGCAGCCAATATGGAGCGGGGGTAGAGACCCAGTACTTC. Translation gives CASSQYGAGVETQYF.

The rearrangement links TRBV5-1 to TRBJ2-2; 9 nucleotides match TRBD2. CDR3 size: 16 residues. Germline CDR1 reads SGHRS; CDR2 reads YFSETQ. V lost 5 bases to trimming and J lost 5 bases; unmatched junction nucleotides: 10. This chain's CDR3 is CASSGGRAVNTGELFF. The CDR3 DNA reads as TGCGCCAGCAGTGGCGGGAGGGCCGTGAATACCGGGGAGCTGTTTTTT.

The CDR3 nucleotides are TGTGCCAGCAGCTCCGACCCTAGAGGGAACACTGAAGCTTTCTTT. This sequence encodes CASSSDPRGNTEAFF. The chain joins TRBV3-1 (or the pseudogene TRBV3-2) to TRBJ1-1; D unclear. The CDR3 has 15 amino acids. Germline CDR1 reads LGHDT; CDR2 reads YNNKEL (reference sequence). V was clipped by 5 bases and J by 1 base, with 14 bases between them.

This clone was seen more than once but under ten times. This chain uses TRBV15 with TRBJ2-7; unclear D gene. V was clipped by 0 bases and J by 4 bases, with 7 bases between them. The V gene's germline CDR1 is LNHNV and CDR2 YYDKDF (reference sequence). The CDR3 length is 13 residues. CDR3 in amino acids: CATSRETAYEQYF. Written as DNA, the CDR3 is TGTGCCACCAGCAGAGAAACAGCATACGAGCAGTACTTC.

The V call is TRBV9, the J call TRBJ2-3, with 11 bases matching TRBD1. With 5 bases clipped from V and 3 bases from J, the junction kept 8 bases outside the gene matches. Germline loops: CDR1 SGDLS, CDR2 YYNGEE. CDR3 size: 16 residues. The CDR3 sequence: CASSRRDRGSTDTQYF. The CDR3 DNA reads TGTGCCAGCAGTCGGCGGGACAGGGGGTCGACAGATACGCAGTATTTT.

The rearrangement joins TRBV6-1 to TRBJ1-1; D is uncertain. V dropped 5 bases and J dropped 3 bases, with 1 base sitting between them. Germline-derived CDR1 and CDR2 are MNHNS and SASEGT. The CDR3 sequence is 10 residues long. CDR3 sequence: CASSYTEAFF. CDR3 nucleotide sequence: TGTGCCAGCAGTTACACTGAAGCTTTCTTT.

The chain combines TRBV28 with TRBJ2-3; D gene uncertain. Germline CDR1 reads MDHEN; CDR2 reads SYDVKM. The CDR3 is made up of 16 amino acids. The germline V and J ends were trimmed by 7 bases and 0 bases, with 17 bases remaining between them. The CDR3 loop is CASNPPSVTSTDTQYF. The CDR3 DNA follows: TGTGCCAGCAATCCCCCCAGCGTCACTAGCACAGATACGCAGTATTTT.

This chain connects TRBV5-1 to TRBJ2-2, with D perhaps TRBD1 (6 bases). This CDR3 is built from 16 residues. The ends were cut back, 1 base at V and 0 bases at J, with 10 bases in the middle. Germline lookup yields CDR1 SGHRS and CDR2 YFSETQ. CDR3 nucleotides: TGCGCCAGCAGCTTGAAAGGGACATCGAACACCGGGGAGCTGTTTTTT. Translation: CASSLKGTSNTGELFF.

This clone was seen just once. The chain employs TRBV19 and TRBJ1-3; D not certain. Germline CDR1 and CDR2: LNHDA and SQIVND (reference sequence). The length of the CDR3 is 14 residues. V was pared by 2 bases and J by 3 bases, with 8 bases between. CDR3 bases: TGTGCCAGTAGTATAAAGGATGTTGGAAACACCATATATTTT. Its translation is CASSIKDVGNTIYF.

The chain links TRBV7-3 to TRBJ2-2; TRBD1 might be the D (6 bases). The germline V and J ends were trimmed by 5 bases and 7 bases, with 17 bases remaining between them. Germline V gene data show CDR1 as SGHTA and CDR2 as FQGTGA. This CDR3 region has 15 residues. CDR3 sequence (DNA): TGTGCCAGCAGCACCAGACAGGCAGGGATCGGGGAGCTGTTTTTT. Residues: CASSTRQAGIGELFF. The full variable domain, completed using reference TRBV7-3 and TRBJ2-2, is GAGVSQTPSNKVTEKGKYVELRCDPISGHTALYWYRQSLGQGPEFLIYFQGTGAADDSGLPNDRFFAVRPEGSVSTLKIQRTERGDSAVYLCASSTRQAGIGELFFGEGSRLTVL.

The gene calls are TRBV6-1 and TRBJ2-3; tentative D call: TRBD1 (5 bases). The V gene lost 1 base and the J gene lost 1 base, with 9 bases spanning the gap. Germline V lookup: CDR1 MNHNS, CDR2 SASEGT. The CDR3 spans 15 residues. The CDR3 nucleotides read TGTGCCAGCAGTGAAGTAGGGGTTGGCACAGATACGCAGTATTTT. It translates to CASSEVGVGTDTQYF.

The chain has TRBV9 and TRBJ2-1; maybe TRBD1 (5 bases). The CDR3 extends over 16 amino acids. CDR1 and CDR2 from the germline V gene are SGDLS and YYNGEE. V lost 0 bases, J lost 2 bases, and 12 bases lay in between. The CDR3 DNA is TGTGCCAGCAGCGTAGAACCAGACAGTACCTACAATGAGCAGTTCTTC. Its protein is CASSVEPDSTYNEQFF.